This TCR beta chain stems from a study of identical twins. cDNA carried unique molecular identifiers, and a universal primer site was added by template switching. TCRdb re-called the 5' RACE reads through MiXCR, storing one row per CDR3 protein. The data hold hundreds of thousands of distinct CDR3 sequences, with roughly 7.5% observed a single time. This clonotype was detected ten times or more. Its antigen is not known. The CDR3 extends over 14 amino acids. Germline CDR1 is SGHDT and CDR2 is YYEEEE. J was trimmed by 3 bases and V by 3 bases; bases with no gene match: 0. Overall study findings and caveats: Zero-insertion analyses could be partly confounded by invariant MAIT and iNKT cells. The same donors were not followed; conclusions instead depended on cross-sectional statistical analysis.

Healthy Caucasian donors formed the entire cohort. This sample was also put to use in a study of yellow fever vaccine responses in identical twins.

The sample was CD8+ T cells sorted from blood. The chain is built from TRBV5-6 and TRBJ2-2; 9 positions match TRBD1. This sequence was found in a woman aged 18 to 35 in good health. CDR3 coding DNA: TGTGCCAGCAGCTGGGACAGGGACACCGGGGAGCTGTTTTTT. Its translation: CASSWDRDTGELFF. The full variable domain, in which reference TRBV5-6 and TRBJ2-2 provide the parts outside the CDR3, is DAGVTQSPTHLIKTRGQQVTLRCSPKSGHDTVSWYQQALGQGPQFIFQYYEEEERQRGNFPDRFSGHQFPNYSSELNVNALLLGDSALYLCASSWDRDTGELFFGEGSRLTVL.